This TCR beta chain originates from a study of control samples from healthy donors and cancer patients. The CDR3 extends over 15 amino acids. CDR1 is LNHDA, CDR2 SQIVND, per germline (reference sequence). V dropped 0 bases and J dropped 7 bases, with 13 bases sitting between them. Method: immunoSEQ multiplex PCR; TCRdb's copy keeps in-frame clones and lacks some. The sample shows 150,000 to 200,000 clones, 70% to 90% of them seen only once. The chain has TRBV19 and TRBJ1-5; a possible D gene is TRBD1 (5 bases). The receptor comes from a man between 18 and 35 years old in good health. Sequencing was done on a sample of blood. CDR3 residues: CASSIDSGPRQPQHF. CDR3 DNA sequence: TGTGCCAGTAGTATAGATTCAGGGCCAAGGCAGCCCCAGCATTTT.